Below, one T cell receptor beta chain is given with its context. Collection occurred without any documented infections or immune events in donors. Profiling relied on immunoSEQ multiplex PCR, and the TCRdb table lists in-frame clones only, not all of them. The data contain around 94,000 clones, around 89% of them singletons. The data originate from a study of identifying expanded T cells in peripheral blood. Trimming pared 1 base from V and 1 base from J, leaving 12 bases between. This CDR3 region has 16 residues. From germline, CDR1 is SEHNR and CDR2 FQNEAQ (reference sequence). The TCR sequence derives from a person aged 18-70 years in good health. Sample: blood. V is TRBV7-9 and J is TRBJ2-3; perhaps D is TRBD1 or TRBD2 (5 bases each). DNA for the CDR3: TGTGCCAGCAGCTTAGAGGGACGGGCGCGCACAGATACGCAGTATTTT. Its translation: CASSLEGRARTDTQYF.